This TCR beta chain was documented in a study of tumor-infiltrating lymphocytes in oesophageal squamous cell carcinoma. From the PCR reads, TCRdb called clonotypes with MiXCR, one entry per CDR3 protein. The profile shows approximately 20,000 distinct CDR3 sequences, about 40% of them singletons. This clonotype was counted ten times or more. The germline gives CDR1 SGHTA, CDR2 FQGNSA. This CDR3 contains 14 residues. The clonotype was recovered from a male donor with esophageal squamous cell carcinoma. The specimen sequenced was normal esophageal tissue next to the tumor. The chain couples TRBV7-2 to TRBJ2-1; D gene unclear. The J call is doubtful: the DNA matches TRBJ2-7 better. The CDR3 coding sequence is TGTGCCAGCAGCTTAGAAAGCAGGTACAATGAGCAGTACTTC. It specifies CASSLESRYNEQYF.